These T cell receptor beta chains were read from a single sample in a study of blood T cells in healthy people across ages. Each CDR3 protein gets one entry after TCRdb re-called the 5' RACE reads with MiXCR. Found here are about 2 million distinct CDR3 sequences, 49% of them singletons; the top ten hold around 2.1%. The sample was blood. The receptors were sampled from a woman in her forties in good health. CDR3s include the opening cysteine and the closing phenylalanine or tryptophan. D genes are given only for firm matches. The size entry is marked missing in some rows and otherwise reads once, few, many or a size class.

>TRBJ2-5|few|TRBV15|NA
CATSRQGNRETQYF
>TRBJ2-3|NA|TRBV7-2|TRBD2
CASSSHPLLAGGFTDTQYF
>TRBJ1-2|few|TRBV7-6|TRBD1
CASSRRDSDYYGYTF
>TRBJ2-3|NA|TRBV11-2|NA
CASSLEQGTHYTQYF
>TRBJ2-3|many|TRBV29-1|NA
CSVEWSPTDTQYF
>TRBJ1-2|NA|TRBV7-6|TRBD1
CASSSHRGGDYGYTF
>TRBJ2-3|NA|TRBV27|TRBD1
CASSRFRDRGTDTQYF
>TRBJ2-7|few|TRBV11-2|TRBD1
CASSSGQGLTYEQYF
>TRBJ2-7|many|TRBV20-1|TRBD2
CSAREIAGPSEQYF
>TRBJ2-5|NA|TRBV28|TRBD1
CASSSIPRQGAEGETQYF
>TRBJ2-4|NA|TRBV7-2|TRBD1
CASSQRDSARGSKNIQYF
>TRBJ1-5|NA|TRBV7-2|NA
CASSLVVGPANQPQHF
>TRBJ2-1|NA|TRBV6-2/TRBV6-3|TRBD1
CASSYGTDPYNEQFF
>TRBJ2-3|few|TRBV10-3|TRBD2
CAISWTSGSTDTQYF
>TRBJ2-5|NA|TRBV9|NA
CASSPQSLTETQYF
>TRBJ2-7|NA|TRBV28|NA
CASSFPVRTGSYEQYF
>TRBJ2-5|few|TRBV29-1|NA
CSVLAGTAAGAQYF
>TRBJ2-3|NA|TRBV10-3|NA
CAISNSQSGGTDTQYF
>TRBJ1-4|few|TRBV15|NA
CATSRDLWQSSGKLFF
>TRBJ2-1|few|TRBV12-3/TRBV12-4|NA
CASSLGAPTYNEQFF
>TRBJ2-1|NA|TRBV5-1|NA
CASSSHGGREGRGQFF
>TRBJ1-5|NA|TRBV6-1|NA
CASSGRGGQPQHF
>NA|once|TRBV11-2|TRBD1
CASSSIGTGGYEQYF
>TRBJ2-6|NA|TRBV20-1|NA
CSARDLNDGANVLTF
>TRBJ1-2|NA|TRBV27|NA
CASSPQTVNYGYTF
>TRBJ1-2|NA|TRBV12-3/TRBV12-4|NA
CASSLIRTYGYTF
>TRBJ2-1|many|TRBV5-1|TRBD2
CASSLAGGPNEQFF
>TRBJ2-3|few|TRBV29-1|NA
CSFKRDTSTDTQYF
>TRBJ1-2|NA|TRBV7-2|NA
CASSLGGGPGGYTF
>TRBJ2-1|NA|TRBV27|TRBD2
CASRGTRSNEQFF
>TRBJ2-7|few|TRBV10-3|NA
CAVGTGVSYEQYF
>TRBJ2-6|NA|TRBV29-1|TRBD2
CSVRLAGGAGANVLTF
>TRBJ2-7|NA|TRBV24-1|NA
CATSDPGSSYEQYF
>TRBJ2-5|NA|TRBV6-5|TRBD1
CASSYGGWGDRRKETQYF
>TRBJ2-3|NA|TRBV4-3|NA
CASSQLGDTADTQYF
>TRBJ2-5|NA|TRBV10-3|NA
CAISEGPEETQYF
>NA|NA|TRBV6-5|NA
CASSLRLTGRPYEQYF
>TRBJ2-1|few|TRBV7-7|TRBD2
CASSLAGTRGLNEQFF
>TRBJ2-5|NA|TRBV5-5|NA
CASSLEQTGYQETQYF
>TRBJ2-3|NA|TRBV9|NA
CASSARAERSTDTQYF
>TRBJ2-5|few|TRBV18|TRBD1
CASSPPPGQRDQETQYF
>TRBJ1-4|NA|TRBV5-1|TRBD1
CASSLDGQATNEKLFF
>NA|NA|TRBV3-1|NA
CASSQEEGRETYEQYF
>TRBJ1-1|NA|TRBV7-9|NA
CASSSRWGGGGEAFF
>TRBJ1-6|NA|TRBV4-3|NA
CASSQLVGSPLHF
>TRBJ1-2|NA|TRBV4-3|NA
CASSQAAIGAAGYTF